This TCR beta chain was sequenced in a study of identical twins. The authors used template switching to add a universal primer site and gave cDNA unique molecular identifiers. From the 5' RACE reads, TCRdb called clonotypes with MiXCR, one entry per CDR3 protein. The profile shows some 590,000 distinct CDR3 sequences, more than 9% of them singletons. This CDR3 is built from 15 residues. The germline gives CDR1 DFQATT, CDR2 SNEGSKA (reference sequence). Trimming cost V 5 bases and J 4 bases; bases outside gene matches: 12. Healthy Caucasians were all of the donors. There are a few counts of this clonotype. This same sample was also taken into another study, of yellow fever vaccine responses in identical twins.

The chain links TRBV20-1 to TRBJ2-3, with 7 positions matching TRBD2. The TCR was taken from a woman younger than 30 in good health. Sequencing was done on a sample of PBMCs. CDR3 region: CSAHHRGGGADTQYF. The CDR3 DNA reads as TGCAGTGCTCACCACCGCGGGGGTGGAGCAGATACGCAGTATTTT.